The sequence of this T cell receptor beta chain was determined in a study of blood T cell repertoires in COVID-19. The wider study: Acute and convalescent COVID-19 samples came from the United States, Italy and Spain. T cells, B-cell-depleted T cells, or PBMCs supplied cDNA or gDNA.

Original methodology: Reference gene primer amplification gave estimated nucleated cell counts. Method: immunoSEQ multiplex PCR; TCRdb's copy keeps in-frame clones and lacks some. The V and J calls and clone size were taken over from that table, and D and trimming were inferred from the DNA. The sample lists approximately 50,000 clones; roughly 85% were seen once. V shed 7 bases and J 6 bases; nucleotides not matched to a gene: 14. CDR1 is SGHRS, CDR2 YFSETQ, per germline. The CDR3 contains 15 residues. Sequenced material: peripheral blood. This TCR came from a man between 65 and 79 years old with acute or convalescent COVID-19. V and J are TRBV5-1 and TRBJ2-7, with 9 bases matching TRBD2. CDR3 bases: TGCGCCAGCGGGGGGGATAGCGGGAGTTGGTCCGAGCAGTACTTC. Translated, it gives CASGGDSGSWSEQYF.